This T cell receptor (beta chain) emerged from a study of OX40 agonist ivuxolimab in advanced cancers. About the research overall: The diagnoses of dose-escalation patients were hepatocellular carcinoma, melanoma, renal cell or head and neck cancer.

Assay used: immunoSEQ multiplex PCR; TCRdb lists only in-frame clones, some missing. The table shows about 73,000 clones, with 80% to 90% occurring only once. Patients were ineligible given autoimmune disease history or systemic immunosuppression. This specimen consisted of CD4+ or CD8+ T cells sorted from blood, obtained in a trial of the OX40 agonist ivuxolimab. The TCR comes from an adult with an advanced solid tumor such as melanoma, head and neck, liver or kidney cancer.

CDR3 coding DNA: TGTGCCACCTTGACAGGGGCCCTGCACGAGCAGTACTTC. Translating gives CATLTGALHEQYF. This chain uses TRBV2 with TRBJ2-7; 8 positions agree with TRBD1. In germline, CDR1 is SNHLY, CDR2 FYNNEI. This CDR3 is built from 13 residues. V lost 10 bases, J lost 5 bases, and 10 bases stayed unmatched.